This TCR beta chain emerged from a study of post-analysis software for immune sequencing data (dated by TCRdb to 2014 to 2015). Some background on the complete study: Disease courses on record covered relapsing-remitting, secondary progressive and progressive-relapsing multiple sclerosis, though some patients had no subtype annotation. A subset of samples was prepared in parallel using single-end sample barcoding, then pooled and co-amplified after Illumina adapter ligation. The patient repertoires were set against eleven to twelve previously published healthy control repertoires from donors whose ages ranged from roughly 6 to 26 years. On the study overall, not on this receptor specifically: Significantly lower normalized Chao1 diversity was found in multiple sclerosis patients than in controls, suggesting substantial peripheral T-cell clonal expansion. The multiple sclerosis patient group was slightly younger than the control group. Strong co-clustering of samples prepared in the same batch was shown by direct clustering with F measure, prompting a batch-effect correction. A few TRBV segments, including TRBV5-6, TRBV5-1 and TRBV20-1, were significantly more frequent in patients than controls.

In regard to this clonotype: The target of this receptor is not known. The sample holds no much larger clone one base away, and base qualities are not on file.

Library preparation was by PCR. The reads were generated on an Illumina HiSeq 2500. To reduce PCR and sequencing biases, unique molecular identifiers were incorporated into the TCR beta cDNA libraries. About 500,000 cDNA molecules were obtained for every 1 to 10 million input T cells, so each molecule roughly corresponded to one T cell. The patient libraries were prepared and sequenced using the same protocol as the earlier healthy control dataset. Samples belonging to the same batch were prepared together, multiplexed and sequenced on a shared HiSeq lane. As for the original processing: MIGEC handled the raw barcoded reads, throwing out single-read molecular identifier groups before consensus assembly and CDR3 extraction. Clonotype tables were post-analysed with VDJtools, normalizing diversity by down-sampling all datasets to the smallest sample size. In repertoire overlap clustering, CDR3 amino acid sequences, but not nucleotide sequences, were matched to correct batch-related cross-sample contamination. The public sequencing data were trimmed at Q25 with fastp and processed into clonotypes with MiXCR by TCRdb, which kept only in-frame beta chains. Rows are combined by CDR3 protein, so each entry shows the most common genes and DNA. The V and J calls and clone size are TCRdb's, not the authors'. In all, the sample holds roughly 700,000 distinct CDR3 sequences, and 30% of those were seen once. Jointly, the top ten make up approximately 0.6% of the sample.

Cut back by 0 bases and 4 bases, the V and J ends lie 16 bases apart. From its cysteine to its phenylalanine, the CDR3 spans 18 amino acids. Of the read, only the CDR3 DNA is kept; its 54 bases are in frame from base 1. According to the germline V gene, CDR1 reads SGHVS and CDR2 reads FQNEAQ. To demonstrate the VDJtools post-analysis software, the study profiled TCR beta repertoires from the peripheral blood of 13 young patients with multiple sclerosis. The patients with multiple sclerosis were children and adolescents between roughly 6 and 17 years of age. Material for sequencing was blood. The chain joins TRBV7-8 to TRBJ1-6; a tentative D match to TRBD1 spans 5 bases. This sequence originates from a girl aged 5-17 years with multiple sclerosis. At the DNA level, the sequence is TGTGCCAGCAGCTTAGCGCCGGGGCCATCGGGATATAATTCACCCCTCCACTTT. This sequence encodes CASSLAPGPSGYNSPLHF.